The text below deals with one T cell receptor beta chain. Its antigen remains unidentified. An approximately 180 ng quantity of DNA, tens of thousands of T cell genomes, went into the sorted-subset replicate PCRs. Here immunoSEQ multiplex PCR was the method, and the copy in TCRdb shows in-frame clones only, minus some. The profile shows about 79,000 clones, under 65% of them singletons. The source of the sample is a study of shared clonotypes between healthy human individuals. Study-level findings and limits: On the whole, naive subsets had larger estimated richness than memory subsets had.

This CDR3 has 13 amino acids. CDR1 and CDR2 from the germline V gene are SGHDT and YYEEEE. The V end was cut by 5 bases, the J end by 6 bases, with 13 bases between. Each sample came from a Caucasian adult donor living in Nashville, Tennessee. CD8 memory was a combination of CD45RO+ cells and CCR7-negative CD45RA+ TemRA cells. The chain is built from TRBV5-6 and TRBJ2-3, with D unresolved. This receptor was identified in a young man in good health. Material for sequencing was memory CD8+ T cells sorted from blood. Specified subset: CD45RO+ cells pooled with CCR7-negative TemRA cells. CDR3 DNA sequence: TGTGCCAGCAGACCCTACAACATGGATACGCAGTATTTT. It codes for CASRPYNMDTQYF.